This T cell receptor (beta chain) was recorded in a study of early T cells in non-severe SARS-CoV-2 infection. In the study overall: Sequencing of bulk RNA from unsorted whole blood was done, without chain pairing. Study-level findings and limits: Anti-spike CD8 responses were favored by VDJdb matching, which missed private and CD4 specificities.

In the library, individual cDNA molecules carried attached unique molecular identifiers. MiXCR, run by TCRdb on the 5' RACE reads, gives a single entry per CDR3 protein. The sample lists around 58,000 distinct CDR3 sequences; 14% to 15% were seen once. CDR3 size: 13 residues. V was pared by 2 bases and J by 7 bases, with 6 bases between. Germline values: CDR1 SGHVS, CDR2 FNYEAQ. This clonotype was counted a few times. The antigen is unknown. Material: whole blood, obtained at baseline. The chain is built from TRBV7-6 and TRBJ1-6, with D maybe TRBD1 (6 bases). The clonotype comes from an adult who was a healthcare worker with PCR-confirmed SARS-CoV-2 infection or an uninfected control (not recorded which). The CDR3 sequence is CASSLQGNSPLHF. The CDR3, as DNA: TGTGCCAGCAGCTTACAGGGGAATTCACCCCTCCACTTT.